This T cell receptor (beta chain) was retrieved from a study of blood T cell repertoires in COVID-19. Study in general: The origin of the acute and convalescent COVID-19 samples was the United States, Italy and Spain. T cells, B-cell-depleted T cells, or PBMCs provided the cDNA or gDNA that served as material.

In the study's own analysis: It was from reference gene primer amplification that nucleated cell counts were estimated. Produced via immunoSEQ multiplex PCR; TCRdb's table is partial and in-frame only. V and J calls and clone size are as listed in that table; D and trimming were resolved from the DNA. The sample has roughly 150,000 clones, around 85% seen once. This TCR was recovered from a woman between 65 and 79 years old with acute or convalescent COVID-19. Specimen: peripheral blood.

CDR3: CASSCGRTHCTDTQYF. CDR3 coding DNA: TGTGCCAGCAGCTGCGGCAGGACTCACTGCACAGATACGCAGTATTTT. This chain links TRBV21-1 with TRBJ2-3; the table's TRBD2 call for D was not verified on the DNA. TRBV21-1 is described as a pseudogene. The CDR3 runs to 16 residues.